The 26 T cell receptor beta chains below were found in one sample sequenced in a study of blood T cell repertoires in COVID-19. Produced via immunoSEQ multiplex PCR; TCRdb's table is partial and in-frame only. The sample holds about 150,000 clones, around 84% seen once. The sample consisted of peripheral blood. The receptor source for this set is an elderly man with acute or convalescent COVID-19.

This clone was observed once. CDR3 sequence reads: CATSDFPGQPQHF. In DNA, the CDR3 is TGTGCCACCAGTGATTTCCCCGGTCAGCCCCAGCATTTT. The chain couples TRBV24-1 to TRBJ1-5; D unresolved. V was clipped by 1 base and J by 6 bases, with 6 bases between them. This CDR3 has 13 amino acids. Germline V gives CDR1 KGHDR, CDR2 SFDVKD.

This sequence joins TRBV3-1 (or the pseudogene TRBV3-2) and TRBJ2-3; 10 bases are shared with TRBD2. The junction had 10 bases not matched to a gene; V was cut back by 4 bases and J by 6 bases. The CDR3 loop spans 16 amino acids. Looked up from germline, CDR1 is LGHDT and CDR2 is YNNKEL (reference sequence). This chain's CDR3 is CASSREAGGLGDTQYF. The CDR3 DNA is TGTGCCAGCAGCCGAGAAGCGGGGGGGTTGGGGGATACGCAGTATTTT.

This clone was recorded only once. The CDR3 DNA reads as TGTGCCAGCAGCTCGTCAGGACCGGACTCTTCTGCCTACACCTTC. This encodes CASSSSGPDSSAYTF. The V call is TRBV5-5, the J call TRBJ1-2; D not certain. CDR3 length equals 15 residues. Germline CDR1 reads SGHKS; CDR2 reads YYEKEE (reference sequence). Trimming stripped 3 bases from V and 10 bases from J, with 22 bases between.

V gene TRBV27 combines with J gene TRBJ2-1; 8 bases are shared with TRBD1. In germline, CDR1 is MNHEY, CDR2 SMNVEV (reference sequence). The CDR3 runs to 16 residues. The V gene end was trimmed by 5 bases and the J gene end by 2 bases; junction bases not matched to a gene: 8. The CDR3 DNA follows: TGTGCCAGCAGTCCACGACAGGGGAGGACCTACAATGAGCAGTTCTTC. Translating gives CASSPRQGRTYNEQFF.

Here the CDR3 reads CASSPSTNRGSGYTF. The CDR3 nucleotides read TGTGCCAGCTCACCAAGTACGAACAGGGGTAGTGGCTACACCTTC. This chain links TRBV18 with TRBJ1-2, with 7 bases identical to TRBD1. The CDR3 is 15 amino acids. The V and J ends lost 2 bases and 7 bases, in that order; junction bases with no gene match: 10. Germline V gene sequence: CDR1 KGHSH, CDR2 LQKENI.

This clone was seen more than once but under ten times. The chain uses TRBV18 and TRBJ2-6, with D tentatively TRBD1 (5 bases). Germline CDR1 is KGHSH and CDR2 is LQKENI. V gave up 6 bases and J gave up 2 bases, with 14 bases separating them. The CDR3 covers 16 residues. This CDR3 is CASSSGLPAGANVLTF. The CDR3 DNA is TGTGCCAGCTCGTCAGGGCTCCCTGCTGGGGCCAACGTCCTGACTTTC.

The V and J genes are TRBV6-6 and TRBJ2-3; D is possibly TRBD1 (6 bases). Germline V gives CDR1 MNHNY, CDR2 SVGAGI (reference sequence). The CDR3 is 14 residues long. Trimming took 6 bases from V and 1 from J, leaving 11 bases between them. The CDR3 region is CASRWTAGTDTQYF. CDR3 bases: TGTGCCAGCAGGTGGACAGCAGGCACAGATACGCAGTATTTT.

The CDR3 nucleotides are TGCAGCGTTGAAGGGGACAGGGCCACAGATACGCAGTATTTT. This sequence encodes CSVEGDRATDTQYF. The chain employs TRBV29-1 and TRBJ2-3; 9 bases match TRBD1. The V segment lost 1 base and the J segment 2 bases; nucleotides outside the gene matches: 1. Germline CDR1 is SQVTM and CDR2 is ANQGSEA. The CDR3 runs 14 residues.

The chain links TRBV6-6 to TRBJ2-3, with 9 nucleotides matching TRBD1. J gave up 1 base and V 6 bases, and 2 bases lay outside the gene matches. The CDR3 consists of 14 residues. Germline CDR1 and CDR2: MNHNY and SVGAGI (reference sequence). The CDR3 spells CASSRDRGTDTQYF. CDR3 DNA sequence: TGTGCCAGCAGCCGGGACAGGGGCACAGATACGCAGTATTTT.

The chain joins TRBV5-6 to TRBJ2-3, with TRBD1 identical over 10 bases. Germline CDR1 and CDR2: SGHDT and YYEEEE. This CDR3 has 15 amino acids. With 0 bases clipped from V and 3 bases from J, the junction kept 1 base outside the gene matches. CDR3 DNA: TGTGCCAGCAGCTTGGGACAGGGGGCTACAGATACGCAGTATTTT. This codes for CASSLGQGATDTQYF.

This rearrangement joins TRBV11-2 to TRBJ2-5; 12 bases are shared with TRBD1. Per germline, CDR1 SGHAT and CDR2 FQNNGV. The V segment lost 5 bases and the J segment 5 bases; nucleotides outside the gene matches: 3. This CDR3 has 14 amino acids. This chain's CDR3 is CASSRDRGPETQYF. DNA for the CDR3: TGTGCCAGCAGCCGGGACAGGGGGCCGGAGACCCAGTACTTC.

The CDR3 protein is CASSVLPGTSGGASYNEQFF. CDR3 DNA sequence: TGTGCCAGCAGTGTTCTTCCCGGGACTAGCGGGGGGGCCTCCTACAATGAGCAGTTCTTC. The chain uses TRBV6-1 and TRBJ2-1, with 16 bases fitting TRBD2. V lost 4 bases and J lost 0; bases outside the gene matches: 9. The CDR3 covers 20 residues. Germline CDR1 reads MNHNS; CDR2 reads SASEGT.

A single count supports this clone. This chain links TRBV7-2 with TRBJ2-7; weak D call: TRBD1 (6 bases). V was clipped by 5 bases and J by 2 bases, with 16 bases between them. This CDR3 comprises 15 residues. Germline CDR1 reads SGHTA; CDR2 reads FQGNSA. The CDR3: CASSPRIQGTYEQYF. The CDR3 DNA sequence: TGTGCCAGCAGCCCGCGCATACAGGGAACCTACGAGCAGTACTTC.

Written as DNA, the CDR3 is TGCGCCAGCAGCCAACAGACAGGGAGAGAGACCCAGTACTTC. Translated, it gives CASSQQTGRETQYF. The rearrangement uses TRBV5-1 and TRBJ2-5; 7 positions agree with TRBD1. Germline V lookup: CDR1 SGHRS, CDR2 YFSETQ. The CDR3 covers 14 residues. Unmatched junction bases numbered 7, after V lost 4 bases and J lost 4 bases.

CDR3 coding DNA: TGTGCCAGCAGCCCTATCGGCGGAGGAAGCTCTGGAAACACCATATATTTT. Amino acid sequence: CASSPIGGGSSGNTIYF. The chain uses TRBV7-8 and TRBJ1-3, with unresolved D. The germline gives CDR1 SGHVS, CDR2 FQNEAQ. This CDR3 has 17 residues. The V end lost 5 bases, the J end lost 0 bases, and 17 bases lay between the germline ends.

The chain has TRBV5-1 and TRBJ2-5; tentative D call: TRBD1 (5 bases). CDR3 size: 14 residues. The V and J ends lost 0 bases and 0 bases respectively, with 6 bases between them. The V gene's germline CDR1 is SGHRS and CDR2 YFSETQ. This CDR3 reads CASSLDRYQETQYF. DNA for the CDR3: TGCGCCAGCAGCTTGGACAGGTACCAAGAGACCCAGTACTTC.

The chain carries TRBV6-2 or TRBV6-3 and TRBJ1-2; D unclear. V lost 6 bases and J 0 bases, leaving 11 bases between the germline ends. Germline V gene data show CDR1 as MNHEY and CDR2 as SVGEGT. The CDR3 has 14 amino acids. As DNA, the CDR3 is TGTGCCAGCAGCTCACCCGGGACTAACTATGGCTACACCTTC. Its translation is CASSSPGTNYGYTF.

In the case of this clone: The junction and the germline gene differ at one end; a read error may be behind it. The CDR3 DNA reads as TGTGCCTGGGGTGTGTCGGGGGGGTCGAGAGAGACCCAGTACTTC. It yields the protein CAWGVSGGSRETQYF. The genes are TRBV30 and TRBJ2-5; 8 bases fit TRBD2. Germline assignment: CDR1 GTSNPN and CDR2 SVGIG (reference sequence). The length of the CDR3 is 15 residues.

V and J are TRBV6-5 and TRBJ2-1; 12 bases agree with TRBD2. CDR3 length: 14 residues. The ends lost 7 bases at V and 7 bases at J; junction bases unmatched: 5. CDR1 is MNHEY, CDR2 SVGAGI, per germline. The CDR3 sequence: CASTPSGGANEQFF. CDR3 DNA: TGTGCCAGCACCCCTAGCGGGGGGGCAAATGAGCAGTTCTTC.

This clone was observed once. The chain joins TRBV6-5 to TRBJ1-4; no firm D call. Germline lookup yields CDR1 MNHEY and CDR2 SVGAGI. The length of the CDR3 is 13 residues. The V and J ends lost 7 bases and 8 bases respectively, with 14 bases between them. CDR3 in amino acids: CASTKGGREKLFF. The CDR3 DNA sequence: TGTGCCAGCACGAAGGGAGGACGCGAAAAACTGTTTTTT.

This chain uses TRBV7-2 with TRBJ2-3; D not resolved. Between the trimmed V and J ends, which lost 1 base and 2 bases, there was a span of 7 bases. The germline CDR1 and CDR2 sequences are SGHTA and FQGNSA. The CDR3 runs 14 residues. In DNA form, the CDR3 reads TGTGCCAGCAGCTTAGTATTTTCCACAGATACGCAGTATTTT. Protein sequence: CASSLVFSTDTQYF.

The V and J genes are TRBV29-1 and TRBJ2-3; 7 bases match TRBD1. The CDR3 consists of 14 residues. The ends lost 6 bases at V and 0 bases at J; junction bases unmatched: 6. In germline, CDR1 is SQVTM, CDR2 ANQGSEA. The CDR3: CSVLRDSSTDTQYF. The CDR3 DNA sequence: TGCAGCGTCCTCCGGGACAGCAGCACAGATACGCAGTATTTT.

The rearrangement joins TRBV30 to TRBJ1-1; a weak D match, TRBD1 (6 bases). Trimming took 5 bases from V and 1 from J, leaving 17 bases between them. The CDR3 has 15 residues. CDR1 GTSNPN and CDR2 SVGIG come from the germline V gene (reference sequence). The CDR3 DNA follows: TGTGCCTGGGCGGGCCGGGGACACCAGAACACTGAAGCTTTCTTT. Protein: CAWAGRGHQNTEAFF.

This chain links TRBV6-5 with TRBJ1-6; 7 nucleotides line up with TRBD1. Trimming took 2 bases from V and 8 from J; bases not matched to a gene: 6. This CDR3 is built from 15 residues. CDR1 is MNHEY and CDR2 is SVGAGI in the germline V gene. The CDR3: CASSYGGGMDSPLHF. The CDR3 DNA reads TGTGCCAGCAGTTACGGAGGGGGCATGGATTCACCCCTCCACTTT.

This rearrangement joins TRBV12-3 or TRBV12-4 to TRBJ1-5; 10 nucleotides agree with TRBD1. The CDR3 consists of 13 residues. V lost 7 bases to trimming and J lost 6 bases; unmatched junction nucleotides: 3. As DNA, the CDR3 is TGTGCCAGCAAGGGGACAGGGGTTCAGCCCCAGCATTTT. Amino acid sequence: CASKGTGVQPQHF.

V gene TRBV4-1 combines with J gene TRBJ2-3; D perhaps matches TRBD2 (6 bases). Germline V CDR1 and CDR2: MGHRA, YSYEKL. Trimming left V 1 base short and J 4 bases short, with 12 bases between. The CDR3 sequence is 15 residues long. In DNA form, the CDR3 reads TGCGCCAGCAGCCAAGTTTCGCGGGACGCAGATACGCAGTATTTT. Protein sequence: CASSQVSRDADTQYF.